This T cell receptor beta chain was captured in a study of response to subunit inactivated influenza vaccine. TCRdb fed the RT-PCR reads into MiXCR, producing one record per CDR3 protein. The sample comprises some 640,000 distinct CDR3 sequences, approximately 15% of which are singletons, and 6% to 8% rests with the top ten. V was clipped by 3 bases and J by 3 bases; unmatched bases: 10. Looked up from germline, CDR1 is LNHDA and CDR2 is SQIVND (reference sequence). This CDR3 has 17 residues. This clonotype came up a few times. The clonotype comes from a man aged 50 to 59 who received an inactivated influenza vaccine. The J gene is TRBJ2-2, the V gene TRBV19, with 7 nucleotides matching TRBD1. The sequencing used PBMCs from blood, collected 14 to 15 days before vaccination. The CDR3, as DNA: TGTGCCAGTAGTATGGCGGCAGGGGGATCGTACACCGGGGAGCTGTTTTTT. Its protein is CASSMAAGGSYTGELFF.